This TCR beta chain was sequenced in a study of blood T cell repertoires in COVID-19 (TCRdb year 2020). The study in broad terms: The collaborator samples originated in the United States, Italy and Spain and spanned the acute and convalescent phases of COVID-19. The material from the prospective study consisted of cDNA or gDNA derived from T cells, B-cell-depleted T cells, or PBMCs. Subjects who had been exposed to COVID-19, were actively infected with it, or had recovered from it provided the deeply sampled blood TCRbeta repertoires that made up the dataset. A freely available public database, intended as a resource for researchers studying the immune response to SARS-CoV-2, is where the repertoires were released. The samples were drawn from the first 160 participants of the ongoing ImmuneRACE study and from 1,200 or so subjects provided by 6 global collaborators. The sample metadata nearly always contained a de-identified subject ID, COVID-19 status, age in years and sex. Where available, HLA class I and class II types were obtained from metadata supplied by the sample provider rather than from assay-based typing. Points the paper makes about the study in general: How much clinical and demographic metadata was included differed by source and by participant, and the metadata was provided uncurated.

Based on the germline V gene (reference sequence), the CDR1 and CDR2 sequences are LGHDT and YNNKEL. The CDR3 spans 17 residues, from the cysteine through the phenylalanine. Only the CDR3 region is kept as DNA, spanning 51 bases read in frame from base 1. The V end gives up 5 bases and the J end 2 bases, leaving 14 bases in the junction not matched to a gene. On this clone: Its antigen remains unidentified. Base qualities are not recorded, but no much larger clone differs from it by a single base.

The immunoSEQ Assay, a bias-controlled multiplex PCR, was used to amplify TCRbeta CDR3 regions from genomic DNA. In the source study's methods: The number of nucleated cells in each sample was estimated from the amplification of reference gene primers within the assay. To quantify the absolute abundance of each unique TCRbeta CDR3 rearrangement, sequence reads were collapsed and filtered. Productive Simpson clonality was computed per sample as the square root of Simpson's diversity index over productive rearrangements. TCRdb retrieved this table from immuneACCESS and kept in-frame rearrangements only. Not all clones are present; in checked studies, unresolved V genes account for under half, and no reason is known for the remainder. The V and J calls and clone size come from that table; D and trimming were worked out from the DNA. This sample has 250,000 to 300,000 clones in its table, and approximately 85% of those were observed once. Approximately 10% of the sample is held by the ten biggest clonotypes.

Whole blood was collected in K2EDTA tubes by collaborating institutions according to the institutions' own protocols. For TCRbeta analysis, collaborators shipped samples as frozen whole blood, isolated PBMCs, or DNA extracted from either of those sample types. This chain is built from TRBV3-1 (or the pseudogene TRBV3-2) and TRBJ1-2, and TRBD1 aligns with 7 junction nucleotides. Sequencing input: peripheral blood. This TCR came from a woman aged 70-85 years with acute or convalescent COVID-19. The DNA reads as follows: TGTGCCAGCAGCTCCATATCCACTCCGGGACAGAACTATGGCTACACCTTC. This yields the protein CASSSISTPGQNYGYTF.